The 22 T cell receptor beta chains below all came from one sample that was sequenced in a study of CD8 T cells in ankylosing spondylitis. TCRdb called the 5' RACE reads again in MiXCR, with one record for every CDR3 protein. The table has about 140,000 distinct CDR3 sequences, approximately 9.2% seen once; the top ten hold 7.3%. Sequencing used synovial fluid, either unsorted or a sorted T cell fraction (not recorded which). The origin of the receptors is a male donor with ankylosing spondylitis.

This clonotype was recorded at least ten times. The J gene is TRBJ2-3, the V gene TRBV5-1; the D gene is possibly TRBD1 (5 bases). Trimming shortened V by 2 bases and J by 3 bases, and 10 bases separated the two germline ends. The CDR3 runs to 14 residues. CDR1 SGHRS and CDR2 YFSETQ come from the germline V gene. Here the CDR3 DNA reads TGCGCCAGCAGCTTCGACAGAGTAACAGATACGCAGTATTTT. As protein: CASSFDRVTDTQYF.

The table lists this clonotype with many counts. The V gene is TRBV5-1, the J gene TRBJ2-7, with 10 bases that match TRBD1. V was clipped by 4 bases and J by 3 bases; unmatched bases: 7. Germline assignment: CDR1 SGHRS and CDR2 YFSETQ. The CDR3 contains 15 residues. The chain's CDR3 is CASSPRDRGIYEQYF. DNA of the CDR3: TGCGCCAGCAGCCCCCGGGACAGGGGAATCTACGAGCAGTACTTC.

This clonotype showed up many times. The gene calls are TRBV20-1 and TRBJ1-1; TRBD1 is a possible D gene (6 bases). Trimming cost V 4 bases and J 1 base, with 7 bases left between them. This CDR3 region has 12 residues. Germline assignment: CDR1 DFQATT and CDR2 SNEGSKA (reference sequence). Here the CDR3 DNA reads TGCAGTGCTACACAGGGGAACACTGAAGCTTTCTTT. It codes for CSATQGNTEAFF.

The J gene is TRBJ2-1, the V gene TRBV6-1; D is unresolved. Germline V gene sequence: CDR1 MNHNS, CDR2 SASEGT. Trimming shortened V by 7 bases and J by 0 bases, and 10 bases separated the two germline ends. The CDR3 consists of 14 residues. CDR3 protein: CASTDWSSYNEQFF. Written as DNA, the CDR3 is TGTGCCAGCACAGACTGGAGCTCCTACAATGAGCAGTTCTTC.

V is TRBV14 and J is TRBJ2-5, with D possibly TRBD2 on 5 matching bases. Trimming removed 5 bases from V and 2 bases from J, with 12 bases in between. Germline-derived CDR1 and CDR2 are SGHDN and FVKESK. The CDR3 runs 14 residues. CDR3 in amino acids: CASSSGRLQETQYF. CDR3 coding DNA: TGTGCCAGCAGCAGCGGCCGGTTACAAGAGACCCAGTACTTC.

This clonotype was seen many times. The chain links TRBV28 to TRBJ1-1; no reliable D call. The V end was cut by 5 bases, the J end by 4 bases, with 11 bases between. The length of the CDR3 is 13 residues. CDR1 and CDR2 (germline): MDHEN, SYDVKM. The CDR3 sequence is CASSPGGRTEAFF. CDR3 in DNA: TGTGCCAGCAGTCCCGGAGGACGCACTGAAGCTTTCTTT.

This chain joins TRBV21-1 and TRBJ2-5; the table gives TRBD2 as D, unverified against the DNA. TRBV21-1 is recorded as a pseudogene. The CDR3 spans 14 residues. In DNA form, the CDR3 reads TGTGCCAGCAGCATATGCCAGGAGGTCGCACGGTTCTACTTC. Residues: CASSICQEVARFYF.

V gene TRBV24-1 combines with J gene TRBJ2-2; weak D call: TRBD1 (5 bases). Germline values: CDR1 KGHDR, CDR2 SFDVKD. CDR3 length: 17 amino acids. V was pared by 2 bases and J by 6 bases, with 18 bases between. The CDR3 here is CATSDSSRVSRAGELFF. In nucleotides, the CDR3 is TGTGCCACCAGTGATTCCAGCAGGGTGTCTAGGGCCGGGGAGCTGTTTTTT.

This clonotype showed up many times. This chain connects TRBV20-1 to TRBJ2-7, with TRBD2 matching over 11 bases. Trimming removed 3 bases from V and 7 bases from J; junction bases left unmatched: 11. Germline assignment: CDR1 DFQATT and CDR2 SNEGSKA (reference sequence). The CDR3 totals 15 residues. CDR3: CSASMLASGRREQYF. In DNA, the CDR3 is TGCAGTGCTAGCATGTTGGCTAGCGGGAGGAGGGAGCAGTACTTC.

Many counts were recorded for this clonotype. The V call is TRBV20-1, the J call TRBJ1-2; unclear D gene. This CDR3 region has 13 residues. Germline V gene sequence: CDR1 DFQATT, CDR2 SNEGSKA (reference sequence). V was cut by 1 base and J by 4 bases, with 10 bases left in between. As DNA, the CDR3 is TGCAGTGCTAGAGTTTCCGGGATCTATGGCTACACCTTC. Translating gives CSARVSGIYGYTF.

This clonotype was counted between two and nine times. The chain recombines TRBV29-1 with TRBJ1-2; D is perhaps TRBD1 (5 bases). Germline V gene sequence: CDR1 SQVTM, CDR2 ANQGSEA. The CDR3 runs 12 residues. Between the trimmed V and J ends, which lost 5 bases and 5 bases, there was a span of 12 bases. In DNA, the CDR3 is TGCAGCGTTCTATCGGGACGATATGGCTACACCTTC. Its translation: CSVLSGRYGYTF.

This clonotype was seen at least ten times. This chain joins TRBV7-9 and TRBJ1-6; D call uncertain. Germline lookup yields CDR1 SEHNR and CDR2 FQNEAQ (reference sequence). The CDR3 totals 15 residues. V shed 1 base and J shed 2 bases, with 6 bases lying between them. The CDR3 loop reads CASSLGQTYNSPLHF. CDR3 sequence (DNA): TGTGCCAGCAGCTTAGGGCAGACCTATAATTCACCCCTCCACTTT.

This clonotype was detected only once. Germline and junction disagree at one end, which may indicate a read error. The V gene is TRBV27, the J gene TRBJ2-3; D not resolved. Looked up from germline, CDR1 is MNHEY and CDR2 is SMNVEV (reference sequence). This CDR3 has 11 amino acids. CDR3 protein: CARSFTDTQYF. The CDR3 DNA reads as TGTGCCAGAAGTTTCACAGATACGCAGTATTTT.

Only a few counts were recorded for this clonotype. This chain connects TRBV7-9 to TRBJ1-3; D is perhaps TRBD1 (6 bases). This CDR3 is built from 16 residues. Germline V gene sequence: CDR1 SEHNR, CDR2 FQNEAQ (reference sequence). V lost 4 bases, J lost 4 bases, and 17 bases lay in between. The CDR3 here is CASSSEHRVSGNTIYF. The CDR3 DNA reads TGTGCCAGCAGCTCAGAGCACAGGGTGTCCGGAAACACCATATATTTT.

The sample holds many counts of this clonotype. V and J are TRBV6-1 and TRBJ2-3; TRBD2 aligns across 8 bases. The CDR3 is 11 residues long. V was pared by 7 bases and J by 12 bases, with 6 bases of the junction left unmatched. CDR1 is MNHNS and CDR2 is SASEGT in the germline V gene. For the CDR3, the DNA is TGTGCCAGCAACATAGCGGGGTCACAGTATTTT. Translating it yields CASNIAGSQYF.

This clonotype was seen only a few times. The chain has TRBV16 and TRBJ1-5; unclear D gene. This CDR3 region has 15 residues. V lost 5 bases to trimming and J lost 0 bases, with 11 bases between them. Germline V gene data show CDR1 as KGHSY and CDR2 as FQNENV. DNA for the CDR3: TGTGCCAGCAGCTGGCGCGGCGATAGCAATCAGCCCCAGCATTTT. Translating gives CASSWRGDSNQPQHF.

Here the CDR3 DNA reads TGCGCCAGCAGCCAAGGGGTACAGGGGGCAGGTGGCTACACCTTC. Translated, it gives CASSQGVQGAGGYTF. The chain combines TRBV4-3 with TRBJ1-2, with TRBD1 matching over 9 bases. Germline CDR1 LGHNA, CDR2 YSLEER. CDR3 size: 15 residues. Trimming cost V 1 base and J 7 bases; bases outside gene matches: 7.

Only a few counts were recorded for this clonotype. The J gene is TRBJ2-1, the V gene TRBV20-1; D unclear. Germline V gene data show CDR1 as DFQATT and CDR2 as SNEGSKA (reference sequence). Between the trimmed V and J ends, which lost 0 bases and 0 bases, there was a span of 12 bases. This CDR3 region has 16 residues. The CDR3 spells CSARDSAGSSYNEQFF. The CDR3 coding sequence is TGCAGTGCTAGAGATTCGGCCGGAAGCTCCTACAATGAGCAGTTCTTC.

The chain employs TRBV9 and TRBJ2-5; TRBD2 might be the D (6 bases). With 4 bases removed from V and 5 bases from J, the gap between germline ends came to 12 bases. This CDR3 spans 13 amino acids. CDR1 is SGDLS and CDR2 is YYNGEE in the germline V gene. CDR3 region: CASSYGSWETQYF. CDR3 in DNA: TGTGCCAGCAGCTACGGGAGTTGGGAGACCCAGTACTTC.

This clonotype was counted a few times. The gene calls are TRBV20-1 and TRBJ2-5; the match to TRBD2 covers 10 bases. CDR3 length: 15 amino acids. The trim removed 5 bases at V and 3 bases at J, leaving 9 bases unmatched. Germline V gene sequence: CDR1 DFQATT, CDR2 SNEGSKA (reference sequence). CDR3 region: CSAPLAGATKETQYF. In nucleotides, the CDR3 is TGCAGTGCTCCCCTAGCGGGAGCGACAAAAGAGACCCAGTACTTC.

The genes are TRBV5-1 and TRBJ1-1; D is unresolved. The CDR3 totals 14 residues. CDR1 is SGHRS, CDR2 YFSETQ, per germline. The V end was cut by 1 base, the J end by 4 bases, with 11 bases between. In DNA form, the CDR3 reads TGCGCCAGCAGCTTGAACACAGCCTTCACTGAAGCTTTCTTT. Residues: CASSLNTAFTEAFF.

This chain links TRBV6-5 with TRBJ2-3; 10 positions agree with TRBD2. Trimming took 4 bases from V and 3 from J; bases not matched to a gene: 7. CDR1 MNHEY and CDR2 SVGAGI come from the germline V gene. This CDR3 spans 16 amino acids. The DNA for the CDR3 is TGTGCCAGCAGTTTCTTTAGCGGGAGGAGGACAGATACGCAGTATTTT. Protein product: CASSFFSGRRTDTQYF.